The text below deals with one T cell receptor (beta chain). Antigen specificity is unknown. This sample stems from a study of cytomegalovirus exposure and HLA in healthy donors. Study as a whole: Earlier, 100 million to 130 million unique TCR beta sequences were recovered from 200 million or so T cells by an analysis.

The PCR made use of 60 Vbeta and 13 Jbeta primers. The data were produced by immunoSEQ multiplex PCR, yet TCRdb's version contains in-frame clones alone and is incomplete. The sample yields around 230,000 clones, about four fifths seen once. General observations from the study: Later analysis demonstrated an association between a missense DCLRE1C variant and TCR beta V- and J-gene trimming. Data from an earlier analysis indicated that most TCR beta V segments were productive either about 87% or about 30% of the time. Specificity for CMV antigens was confirmed in vitro for a few of the CMV-associated chains.

CDR1 is GTSNPN and CDR2 is SVGIG in the germline V gene (reference sequence). This CDR3 has 14 amino acids. With 8 bases clipped from V and 0 bases from J, the junction kept 8 bases outside the gene matches. The origin of this receptor is a man in his forties in good health and CMV-seropositive. J is TRBJ2-3 and V is TRBV30; 7 positions agree with TRBD2. Sequenced: PBMCs. CDR3: CALRLAASTDTQYF. In nucleotides, the CDR3 is TGTGCCCTGCGGCTAGCGGCCAGCACAGATACGCAGTATTTT.